This T cell receptor beta chain is drawn from a study of cytomegalovirus exposure and HLA in healthy donors. Broader study findings: A later analysis linked a missense variant in DCLRE1C to the trimming of TCR beta V and J genes. Common viral pathogens (according to a later analysis) appeared linked to several of the most significant clusters. Presence/absence analyses supposed approximately even sequencing depth among donors. Apparent HLA restriction characterized most CMV-associated TCR beta chains in a later analysis.

13 Jbeta primers and 60 Vbeta primers were used for the PCR. Method: immunoSEQ multiplex PCR; TCRdb's copy keeps in-frame clones and lacks some. Found here are some 130,000 clones, around 9.7% of them singletons; the top ten hold 1.8%. The V gene lost 2 bases and the J gene lost 5 bases, with 17 bases spanning the gap. The CDR3 length is 16 residues. Germline CDR1 is SGHTA and CDR2 is FQGNSA. This clone was seen more than once but under ten times. Antigen: not known. The V and J genes are TRBV7-2 and TRBJ2-3, with a tentative D call TRBD1 (5 bases). This clonotype originated in a man in his fifties or sixties in good health and CMV-seronegative. Sequencing was carried out using PBMCs. CDR3 in amino acids: CASSLPFSREGDTQYF. The CDR3 nucleotides are TGTGCCAGCAGCTTACCTTTCTCCAGGGAAGGAGATACGCAGTATTTT.